This T cell receptor beta chain originates from a study of early stage breast cancer tumors. Clones were sequenced by immunoSEQ multiplex PCR, and TCRdb holds only the in-frame ones, with some missing. The repertoire holds 25,000 to 35,000 clones, with 75% to 85% as singletons. Overall study findings and caveats: Bulk DNA sequencing of unsorted cells missed chain pairing and markers. Blood repertoires resembled normal breast more than tumor.

As concerns this clone: The target antigen is unknown.

Germline assignment: CDR1 MNHEY and CDR2 SMNVEV (reference sequence). This CDR3 region has 14 residues. With 5 bases clipped from V and 7 bases from J, the junction kept 7 bases outside the gene matches. V gene TRBV27 combines with J gene TRBJ1-4, with 7 bases matching TRBD1. The sequenced material came from blood. The sequence derives from a person between 55 and 69 years old with breast cancer. The CDR3 protein is CASSHRQGREKLFF. In nucleotides, the CDR3 is TGTGCCAGCAGTCACAGACAGGGTCGTGAAAAACTGTTTTTT.